This T cell receptor (beta chain) was found in a study of T cell clones after liver transplantation (dated by TCRdb to between 2019 and 2020). A note on the overall study: The samples were obtained from ITN030ST, a randomized trial that attempted immunosuppression withdrawal within 2 years after liver transplantation. Donor-reactive T cell clones were identified by TCRbeta sequencing after a pre-transplant mixed lymphocyte reaction and then tracked in post-transplant blood. As an antigen-independent comparator for the donor-reactive sequences, third party-reactive TCRbeta sequences from pre-transplant MLRs were identified as well. Three of the eight recipients were HCV-positive; the others were transplanted for non-autoimmune, non-viral indications. No induction therapy was given to the subjects, and standard immunosuppression was administered until randomization at 12-24 months post-transplant. Tolerance meant complete immunosuppression withdrawal for at least one year without liver enzymes rising beyond twice the upper limit of normal. Blood samples were collected pre-transplant, then pre-randomization ahead of withdrawal, and finally post-randomization once withdrawal had either been completed or failed. The studied cohort comprised 8 liver transplant recipients, 3 classified as tolerant and 5 as non-tolerant.

Thawed unstimulated PBMCs were stained for CD3, CD4 and CD8 and FACS-sorted into CD3+CD4+ and CD3+CD8+ populations. Each of the 8 studied subjects was randomized to immunosuppression withdrawal. Genomic DNA was isolated with the Qiagen DNeasy Blood and Tissue Kit. As to this clone: Its specific antigen is unknown. Per-base quality was not reported, and no clone a single base away is much larger than it.

V is pared back by 8 bases and J by 0 bases, with 11 bases lying between the germline termini. Its CDR3 holds 14 amino acids, cysteine through phenylalanine. Only the CDR3 region is kept as DNA, spanning 42 bases read in frame from base 1. From a lookup of the germline V gene (reference sequence), CDR1 and CDR2 are MNHEY and SMNVEV. Results and caveats for the whole study, not just this receptor: Circulating donor-reactive CD4 TCRbeta sequences fell significantly post-transplant in most of the 8 subjects, irrespective of tolerance or HCV status. The decline in donor-reactive sequences exceeded the decline in third party-reactive sequences, suggesting partial antigen-specific deletion that was unrelated to withdrawal success. When repertoire turnover was accounted for, significantly reduced detection of donor-reactive sequences was found in 7 of 8 subjects for CD4 and in 8 of 8 subjects for CD8. Low numbers of available donor cells limited the measurable donor-reactive repertoire in two subjects. The conclusions were preliminary, being limited by small, heterogeneous patient numbers and by non-standardized post-transplant time points. Without allograft tissue specimens, donor-reactive T cells may have migrated into the graft rather than being deleted.

High-throughput TCRbeta CDR3 sequencing of frozen genomic DNA was performed by immunoSEQ, including PCR amplification, mapping, bias correction and internal controls. Turning to the authors' computational methods: Productive rearrangements were kept, and unique TCRbeta sequences were defined by CDR3 nucleotide sequence plus V and J gene. For a sequence to be called donor-reactive, it needed a frequency of at least 0.01% and at least 5-fold expansion in CFSE-low cells compared with unstimulated pre-transplant cells. Minimum frequency thresholds were set for each subject on the basis of the unstimulated sample with the lowest template count, so that a detection power of at least 90% was ensured. Jensen-Shannon divergence between the top 1000 TCRbeta sequences post- versus pre-transplant served as the measure of repertoire turnover. Changes in detection of donor-reactive sequences were assessed with two-sided Fisher's exact tests. TCRdb's version of the immuneACCESS table is confined to in-frame rearrangements and falls short of the full clone set. An unresolved V gene accounts for under half of the shortfall where checked; the remainder is of unknown origin. That table furnishes V, J and clone size, whereas the DNA furnished D and trimming. Recorded for this sample are 40,000 to 55,000 clones; 70% to 75% of them occurred a single time. The top ten hold 9.5% to 10% of the sample.

This sequence originates from a human patient who received a liver transplant. After a transplant, some of the T cells may come from the graft donor. Recombination joined TRBV27 with TRBJ1-3, with the D gene uncertain. The sequences come from CD4+ T cells from blood, collected approximately 52 months after liver transplant. The base sequence is TGTGCCAGCGCACAGCACTTCTCTGGAAACACCATATATTTT. Translated, it gives CASAQHFSGNTIYF.